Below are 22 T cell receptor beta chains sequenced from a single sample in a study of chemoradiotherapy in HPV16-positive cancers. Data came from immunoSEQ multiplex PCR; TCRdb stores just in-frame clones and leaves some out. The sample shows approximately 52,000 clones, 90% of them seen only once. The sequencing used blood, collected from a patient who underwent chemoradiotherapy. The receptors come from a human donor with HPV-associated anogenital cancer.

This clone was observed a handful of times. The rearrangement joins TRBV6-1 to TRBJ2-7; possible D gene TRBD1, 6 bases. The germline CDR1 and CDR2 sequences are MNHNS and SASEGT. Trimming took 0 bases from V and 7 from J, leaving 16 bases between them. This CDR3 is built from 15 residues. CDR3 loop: CASSEAPGHPGEQYF. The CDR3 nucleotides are TGTGCCAGCAGTGAAGCCCCGGGACACCCTGGGGAGCAGTACTTC.

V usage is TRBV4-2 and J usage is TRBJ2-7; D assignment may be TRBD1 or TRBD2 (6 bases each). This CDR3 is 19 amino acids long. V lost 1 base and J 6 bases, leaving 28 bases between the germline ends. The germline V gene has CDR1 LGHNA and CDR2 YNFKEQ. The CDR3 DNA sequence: TGTGCCAGCAGCCAAGGGACCGGGGGCGGCGGGGTCCTAAGGCCCGAGCAGTACTTC. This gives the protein CASSQGTGGGGVLRPEQYF.

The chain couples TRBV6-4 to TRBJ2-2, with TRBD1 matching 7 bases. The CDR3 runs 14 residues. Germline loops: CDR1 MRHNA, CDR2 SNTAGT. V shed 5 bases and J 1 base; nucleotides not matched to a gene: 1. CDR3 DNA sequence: TGTGCCAGCAGTCGGGACAGGAACACCGGGGAGCTGTTTTTT. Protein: CASSRDRNTGELFF.

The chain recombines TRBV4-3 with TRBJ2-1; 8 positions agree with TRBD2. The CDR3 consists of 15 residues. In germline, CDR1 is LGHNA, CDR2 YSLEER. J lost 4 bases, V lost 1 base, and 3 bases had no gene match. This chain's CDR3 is CASSQATSGYNEQFF. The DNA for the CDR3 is TGCGCCAGCAGCCAAGCAACTAGCGGATACAATGAGCAGTTCTTC.

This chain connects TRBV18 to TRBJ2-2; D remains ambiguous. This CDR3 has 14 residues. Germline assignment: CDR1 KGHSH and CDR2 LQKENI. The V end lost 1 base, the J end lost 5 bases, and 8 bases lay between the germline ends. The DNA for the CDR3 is TGTGCCAGCTCACCACGGGTGGCTACCGGGGAGCTGTTTTTT. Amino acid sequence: CASSPRVATGELFF. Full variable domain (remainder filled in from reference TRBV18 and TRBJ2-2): NAGVMQNPRHLVRRRGQEARLRCSPMKGHSHVYWYRQLPEEGLKFMVYLQKENIIDESGMPKERFSAEFPKEGPSILRIQQVVRGDSAAYFCASSPRVATGELFFGEGSRLTVL.

The CDR3 DNA reads as TGTGCCAGCAGAGGCTTAGCGGGGGGCTACAATGAGCAGTTCTTC. It yields the protein CASRGLAGGYNEQFF. The V and J genes are TRBV6-1 and TRBJ2-1, with 10 bases that match TRBD2. Trimming removed 6 bases from V and 3 bases from J; junction bases left unmatched: 5. The CDR3 consists of 15 residues. The germline CDR1 and CDR2 sequences are MNHNS and SASEGT.

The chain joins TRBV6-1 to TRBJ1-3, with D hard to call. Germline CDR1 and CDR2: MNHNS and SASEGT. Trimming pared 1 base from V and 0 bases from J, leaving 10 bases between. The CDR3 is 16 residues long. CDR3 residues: CASSEGPQSSGNTIYF. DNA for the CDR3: TGTGCCAGCAGTGAAGGCCCCCAGAGCTCTGGAAACACCATATATTTT.

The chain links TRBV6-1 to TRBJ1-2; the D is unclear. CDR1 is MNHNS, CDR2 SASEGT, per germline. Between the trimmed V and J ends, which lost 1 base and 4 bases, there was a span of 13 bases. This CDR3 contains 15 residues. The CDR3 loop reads CASSEDPGKTYGYTF. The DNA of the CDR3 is TGTGCCAGCAGTGAAGACCCTGGGAAGACCTATGGCTACACCTTC.

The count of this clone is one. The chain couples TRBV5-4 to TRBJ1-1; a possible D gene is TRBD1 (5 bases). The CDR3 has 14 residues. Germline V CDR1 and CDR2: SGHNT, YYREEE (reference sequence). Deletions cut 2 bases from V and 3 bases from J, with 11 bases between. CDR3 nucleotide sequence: TGTGCCAGCAGCTTCTGGCAGGGCTACACTGAAGCTTTCTTT. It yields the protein CASSFWQGYTEAFF. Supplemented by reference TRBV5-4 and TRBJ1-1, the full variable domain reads ETGVTQSPTHLIKTRGQQVTLRCSSQSGHNTVSWYQQALGQGPQFIFQYYREEENGRGNFPPRFSGLQFPNYSSELNVNALELDDSALYLCASSFWQGYTEAFFGQGTRLTVV.

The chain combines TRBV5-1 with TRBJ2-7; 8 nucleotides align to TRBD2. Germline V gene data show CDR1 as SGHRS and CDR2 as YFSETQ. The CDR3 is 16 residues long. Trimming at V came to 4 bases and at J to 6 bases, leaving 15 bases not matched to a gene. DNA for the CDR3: TGCGCCAGCAGCCCCGGTCGGGAGGGCCCGAGGTCCGAGCAGTACTTC. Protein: CASSPGREGPRSEQYF. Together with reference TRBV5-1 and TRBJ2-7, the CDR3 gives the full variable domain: KAGVTQTPRYLIKTRGQQVTLSCSPISGHRSVSWYQQTPGQGLQFLFEYFSETQRNKGNFPGRFSGRQFSNSRSEMNVSTLELGDSALYLCASSPGREGPRSEQYFGPGTRLTVT.

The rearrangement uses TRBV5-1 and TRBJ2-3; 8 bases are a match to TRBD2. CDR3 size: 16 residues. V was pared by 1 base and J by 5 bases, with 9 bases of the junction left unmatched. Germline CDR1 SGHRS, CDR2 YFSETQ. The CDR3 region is CASSLPRGGPGDTQYF. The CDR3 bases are TGCGCCAGCAGCTTGCCCCGGGGGGGCCCGGGAGATACGCAGTATTTT.

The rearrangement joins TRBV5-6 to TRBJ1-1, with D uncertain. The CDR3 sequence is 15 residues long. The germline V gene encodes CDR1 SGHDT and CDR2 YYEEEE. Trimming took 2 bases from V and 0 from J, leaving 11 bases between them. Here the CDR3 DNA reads TGTGCCAGCAGCTTTCGCACAGAGATGAACACTGAAGCTTTCTTT. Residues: CASSFRTEMNTEAFF.

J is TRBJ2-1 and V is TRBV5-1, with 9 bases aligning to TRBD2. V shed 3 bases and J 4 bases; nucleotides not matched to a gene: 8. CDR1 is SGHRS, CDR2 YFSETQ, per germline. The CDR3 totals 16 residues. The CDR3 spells CASSWGLAGAYNEQFF. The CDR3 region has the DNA TGCGCCAGCAGCTGGGGGTTAGCGGGGGCGTACAATGAGCAGTTCTTC.

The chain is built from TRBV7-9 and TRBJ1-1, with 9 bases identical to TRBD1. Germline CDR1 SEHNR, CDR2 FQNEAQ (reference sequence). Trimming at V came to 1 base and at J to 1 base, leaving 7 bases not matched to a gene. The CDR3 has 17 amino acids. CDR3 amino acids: CASSLDKGQGKNTEAFF. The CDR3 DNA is TGTGCCAGCAGCTTAGACAAAGGACAGGGGAAGAACACTGAAGCTTTCTTT.

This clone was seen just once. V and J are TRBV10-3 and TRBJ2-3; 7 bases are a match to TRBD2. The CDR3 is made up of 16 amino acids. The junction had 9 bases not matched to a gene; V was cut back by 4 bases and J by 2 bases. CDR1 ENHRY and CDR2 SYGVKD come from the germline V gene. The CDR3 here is CAISGEAGVYTDTQYF. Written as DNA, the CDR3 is TGTGCCATCAGTGGGGAGGCGGGGGTGTACACAGATACGCAGTATTTT.

The CDR3, as DNA: TGTGCCACCAGCTCACCGGGACAGGGAGACGTCAATTACAATGAGCAGTTCTTC. Its translation is CATSSPGQGDVNYNEQFF. The J gene is TRBJ2-1, the V gene TRBV15; the match to TRBD1 covers 9 bases. Per the germline V gene, CDR1 is LNHNV and CDR2 is YYDKDF (reference sequence). This CDR3 region has 18 residues. V was clipped by 5 bases and J by 4 bases; unmatched bases: 15.

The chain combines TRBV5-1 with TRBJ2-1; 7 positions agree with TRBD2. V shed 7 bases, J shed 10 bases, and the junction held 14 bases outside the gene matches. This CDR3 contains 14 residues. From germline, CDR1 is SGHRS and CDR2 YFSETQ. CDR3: CASAATLGGGEQFF. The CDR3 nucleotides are TGCGCCAGCGCCGCCACCCTGGGGGGGGGAGAGCAGTTCTTC.

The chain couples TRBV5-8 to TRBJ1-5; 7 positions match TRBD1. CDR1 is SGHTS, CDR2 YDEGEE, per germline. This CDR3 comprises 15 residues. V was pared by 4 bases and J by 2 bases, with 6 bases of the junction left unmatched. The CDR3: CASSAGQSRNQPQHF. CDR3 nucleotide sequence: TGTGCCAGCAGCGCGGGACAGTCCCGCAATCAGCCCCAGCATTTT.

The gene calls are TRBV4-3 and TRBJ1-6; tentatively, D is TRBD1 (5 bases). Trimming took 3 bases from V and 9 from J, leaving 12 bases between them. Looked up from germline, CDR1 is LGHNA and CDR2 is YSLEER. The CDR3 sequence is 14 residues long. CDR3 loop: CASSHEGRGSPLHF. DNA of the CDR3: TGCGCCAGCAGCCATGAGGGGAGAGGTTCACCCCTCCACTTT.

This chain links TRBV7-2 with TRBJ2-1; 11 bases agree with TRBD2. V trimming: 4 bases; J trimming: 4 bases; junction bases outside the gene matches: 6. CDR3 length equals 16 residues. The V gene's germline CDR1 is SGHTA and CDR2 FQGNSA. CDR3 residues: CASSSSSGRRYNEQFF. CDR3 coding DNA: TGTGCCAGCAGCTCTTCTAGCGGGAGGAGGTACAATGAGCAGTTCTTC.

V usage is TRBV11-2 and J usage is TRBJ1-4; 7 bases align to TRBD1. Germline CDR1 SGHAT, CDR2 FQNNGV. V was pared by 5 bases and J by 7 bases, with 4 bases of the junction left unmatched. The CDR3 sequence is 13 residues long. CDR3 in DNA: TGTGCCAGCAGCCGCGACAGGGTTGAAAAACTGTTTTTT. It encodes CASSRDRVEKLFF.

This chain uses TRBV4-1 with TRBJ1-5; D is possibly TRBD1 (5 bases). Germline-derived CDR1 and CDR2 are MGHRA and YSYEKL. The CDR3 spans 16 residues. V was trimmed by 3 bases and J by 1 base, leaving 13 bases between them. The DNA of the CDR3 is TGCGCCAGCAGCCATAACATGGGGCAGAGCAATCAGCCCCAGCATTTT. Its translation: CASSHNMGQSNQPQHF.